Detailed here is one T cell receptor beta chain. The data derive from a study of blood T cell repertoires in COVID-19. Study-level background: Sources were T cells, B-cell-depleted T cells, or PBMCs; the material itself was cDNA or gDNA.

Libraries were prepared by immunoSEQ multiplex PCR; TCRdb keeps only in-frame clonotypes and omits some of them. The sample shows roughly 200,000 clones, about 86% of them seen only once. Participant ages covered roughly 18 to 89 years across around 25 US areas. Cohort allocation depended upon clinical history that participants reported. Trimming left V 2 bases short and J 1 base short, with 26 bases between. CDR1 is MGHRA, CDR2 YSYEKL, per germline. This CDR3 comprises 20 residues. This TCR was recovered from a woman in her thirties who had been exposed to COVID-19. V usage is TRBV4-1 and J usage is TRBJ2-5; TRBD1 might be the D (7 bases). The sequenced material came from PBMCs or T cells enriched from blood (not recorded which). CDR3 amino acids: CASSQPTGEVLVRLQETQYF. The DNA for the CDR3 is TGCGCCAGCAGCCAACCAACAGGGGAGGTGCTAGTAAGGCTCCAAGAGACCCAGTACTTC.